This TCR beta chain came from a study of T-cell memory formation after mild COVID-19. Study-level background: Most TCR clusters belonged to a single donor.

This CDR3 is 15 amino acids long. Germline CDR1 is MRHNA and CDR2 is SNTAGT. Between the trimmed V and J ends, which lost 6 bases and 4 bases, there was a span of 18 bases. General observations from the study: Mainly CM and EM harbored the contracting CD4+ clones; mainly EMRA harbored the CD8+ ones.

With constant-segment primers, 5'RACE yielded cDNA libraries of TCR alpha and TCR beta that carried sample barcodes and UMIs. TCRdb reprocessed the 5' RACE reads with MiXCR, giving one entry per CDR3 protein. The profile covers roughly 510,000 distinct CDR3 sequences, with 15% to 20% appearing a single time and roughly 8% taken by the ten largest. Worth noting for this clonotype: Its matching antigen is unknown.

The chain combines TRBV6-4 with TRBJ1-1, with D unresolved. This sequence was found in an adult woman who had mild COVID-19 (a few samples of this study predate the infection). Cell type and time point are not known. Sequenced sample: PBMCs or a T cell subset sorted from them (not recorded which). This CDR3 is CASRADPSDGTEAFF. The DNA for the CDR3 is TGTGCCAGCAGAGCGGACCCTTCGGACGGCACTGAAGCTTTCTTT.